These T cell receptor beta chains were read from a single sample in a study of blood T cell repertoires in COVID-19. Data came from immunoSEQ multiplex PCR; TCRdb stores just in-frame clones and leaves some out. Of a few hundred thousand clones in the sample, about 81% were seen once. The source material was PBMCs or T cells enriched from blood (not recorded which). These receptors were taken from a man aged 35 to 55 who had recovered from COVID-19. CDR3s include the opening cysteine and the closing phenylalanine or tryptophan. The order of the fields is V gene, clone size, D gene, J gene, CDR3 protein, CDR3 DNA. D genes are given only for firm matches. Not every row has a clone size; where given, it reads once, few, many or a size class.

TRBV3-1/TRBV3-2	few	.	TRBJ2-7	CASSPSAGAQEYF	TGTGCCAGCAGCCCTTCGGCGGGGGCGCAGGAGTACTTC
TRBV27	.	TRBD1	TRBJ1-4	CASSLVSGGYEKLFF	TGTGCCAGCAGTTTAGTTTCAGGGGGTTATGAAAAACTGTTTTTT
TRBV6-1	.	.	TRBJ1-2	CASSDFRRTVGYGYTF	TGTGCCAGCAGTGATTTTAGAAGGACAGTAGGTTATGGCTACACCTTC
TRBV5-1	once	TRBD1	TRBJ1-4	CASSSGQGGEKLFF	TGCGCCAGCAGCTCAGGACAGGGTGGTGAAAAACTGTTTTTT
TRBV7-2	.	.	TRBJ2-7	CASSLGGGVYEQYF	TGTGCCAGCAGCTTAGGGGGGGGCGTGTACGAGCAGTACTTC
TRBV3-1/TRBV3-2	.	.	TRBJ1-3	CASSQEWQISGNTIYF	TGTGCCAGCAGCCAAGAATGGCAGATCTCTGGAAACACCATATATTTT
TRBV5-1	once	.	TRBJ1-1	CASSLSGQSGTEAFF	TGCGCCAGCAGCTTGAGCGGTCAATCGGGAACTGAAGCTTTCTTT
TRBV15	.	.	TRBJ1-4	CATSRDLAPGEKLFF	TGTGCCACCAGCAGAGATTTGGCTCCTGGTGAAAAACTGTTTTTT
TRBV7-9	.	TRBD1	TRBJ2-3	CASSPLTGQGREDTQYF	TGTGCCAGCAGTCCATTGACGGGACAGGGTAGGGAAGATACGCAGTATTTT
TRBV6-5	once	.	TRBJ2-2	CASSSDILQTGELFF	TGTGCCAGCAGCTCCGACATCCTTCAGACCGGGGAGCTGTTTTTT
TRBV5-1	.	TRBD2	TRBJ2-3	CASSLLAGNANTQYF	TGCGCCAGCAGCTTACTAGCGGGAAACGCAAATACGCAGTATTTT
TRBV5-4	.	.	TRBJ2-1	CASSSATTYNEQFF	TGTGCCAGCAGCTCCGCGACTACCTACAATGAGCAGTTCTTC
TRBV11-1	.	.	TRBJ1-3	CASSLGSSADTIYF	TGTGCCAGCAGCTTAGGATCCTCCGCAGACACCATATATTTT
TRBV5-1	.	.	TRBJ2-2	CASSLPRQANTGELFF	TGCGCCAGCAGCTTGCCTCGGCAGGCGAACACCGGGGAGCTGTTTTTT
TRBV19	.	TRBD1	TRBJ1-5	CASSSSRQGAGQPQHF	TGTGCCAGTAGTTCCAGCCGACAGGGGGCAGGTCAGCCCCAGCATTTT
TRBV2	.	TRBD1	TRBJ2-3	CASETGVTDTQYF	TGTGCCAGCGAAACAGGGGTCACAGATACGCAGTATTTT
TRBV7-9	.	.	TRBJ1-5	CASSLDSASSGPQHF	TGTGCCAGCAGCTTAGATAGCGCCAGTTCAGGGCCCCAGCATTTT
TRBV29-1	.	TRBD2	TRBJ2-7	CSVEVLASGSNYEQYF	TGCAGCGTCGAAGTTCTGGCTAGCGGGAGTAACTACGAGCAGTACTTC
TRBV7-9	.	TRBD1	TRBJ2-7	CASSFRDRAYEQYF	TGTGCCAGCAGCTTCCGGGACAGAGCCTACGAGCAGTACTTC
TRBV5-5	.	.	TRBJ1-2	CASSPQGANYGYTF	TGTGCCAGCAGCCCCCAAGGAGCTAACTATGGCTACACCTTC
TRBV1	.	.	TRBJ2-3	CTSSQGRGRGYTQYF	TGCACCAGCAGCCAAGGGAGGGGGAGGGGATATACGCAGTATTTT
TRBV4-1	.	TRBD1	TRBJ1-1	CASSQPRTGTEAFF	TGCGCCAGCAGCCAACCTAGGACAGGGACTGAAGCTTTCTTT